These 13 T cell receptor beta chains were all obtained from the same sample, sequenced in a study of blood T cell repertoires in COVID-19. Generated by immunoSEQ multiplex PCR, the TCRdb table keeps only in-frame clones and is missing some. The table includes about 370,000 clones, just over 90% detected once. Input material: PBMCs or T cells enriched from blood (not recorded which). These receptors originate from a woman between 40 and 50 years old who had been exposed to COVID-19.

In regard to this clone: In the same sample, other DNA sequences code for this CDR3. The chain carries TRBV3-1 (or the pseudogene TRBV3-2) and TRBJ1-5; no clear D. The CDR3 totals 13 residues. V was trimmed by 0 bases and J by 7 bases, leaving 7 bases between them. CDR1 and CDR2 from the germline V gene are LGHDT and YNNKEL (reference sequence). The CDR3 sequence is CASSQDRGQPQHF. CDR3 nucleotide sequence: TGTGCCAGCAGCCAAGACCGCGGACAGCCCCAGCATTTT.

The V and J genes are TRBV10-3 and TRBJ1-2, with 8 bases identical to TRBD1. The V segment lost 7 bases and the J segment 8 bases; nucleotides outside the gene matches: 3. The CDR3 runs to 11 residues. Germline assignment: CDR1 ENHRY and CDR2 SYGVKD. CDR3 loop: CAINAGGGYTF. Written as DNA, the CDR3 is TGTGCCATCAATGCAGGGGGCGGCTACACCTTC.

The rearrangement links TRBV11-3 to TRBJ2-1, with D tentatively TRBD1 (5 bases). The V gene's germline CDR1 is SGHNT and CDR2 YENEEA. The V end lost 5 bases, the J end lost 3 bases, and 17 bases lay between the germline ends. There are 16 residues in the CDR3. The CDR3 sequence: CASSPSRVGIYNEQFF. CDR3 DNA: TGTGCCAGCAGCCCGAGCAGGGTTGGCATCTACAATGAGCAGTTCTTC.

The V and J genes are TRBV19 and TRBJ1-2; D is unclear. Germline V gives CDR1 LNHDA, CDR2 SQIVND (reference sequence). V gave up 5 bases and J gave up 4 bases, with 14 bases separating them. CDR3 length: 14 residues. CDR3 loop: CASSRGQAVYGYTF. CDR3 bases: TGTGCCAGTAGTCGCGGGCAGGCAGTCTATGGCTACACCTTC. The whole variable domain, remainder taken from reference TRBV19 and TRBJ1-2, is DGGITQSPKYLFRKEGQNVTLSCEQNLNHDAMYWYRQDPGQGLRLIYYSQIVNDFQKGDIAEGYSVSREKKESFPLTVTSAQKNPTAFYLCASSRGQAVYGYTFGSGTRLTVV.

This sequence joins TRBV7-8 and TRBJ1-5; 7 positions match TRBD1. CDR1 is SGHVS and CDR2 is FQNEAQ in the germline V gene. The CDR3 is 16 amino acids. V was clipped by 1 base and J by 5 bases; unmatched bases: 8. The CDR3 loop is CASSLEPDRLDQPQHF. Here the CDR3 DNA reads TGTGCCAGCAGCTTAGAGCCGGACAGGCTGGATCAGCCCCAGCATTTT. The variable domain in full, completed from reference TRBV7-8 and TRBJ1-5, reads GAGVSQSPRYKVAKRGQDVALRCDPISGHVSLFWYQQALGQGPEFLTYFQNEAQLDKSGLPSDRFFAERPEGSVSTLKIQRTQQEDSAVYLCASSLEPDRLDQPQHFGDGTRLSIL.

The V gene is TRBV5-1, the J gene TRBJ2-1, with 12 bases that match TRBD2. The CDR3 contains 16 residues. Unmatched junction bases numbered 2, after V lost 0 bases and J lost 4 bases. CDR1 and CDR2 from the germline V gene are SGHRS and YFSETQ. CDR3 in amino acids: CASSLALAGGYNEQFF. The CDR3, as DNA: TGCGCCAGCAGCTTGGCGCTAGCGGGAGGGTACAATGAGCAGTTCTTC.

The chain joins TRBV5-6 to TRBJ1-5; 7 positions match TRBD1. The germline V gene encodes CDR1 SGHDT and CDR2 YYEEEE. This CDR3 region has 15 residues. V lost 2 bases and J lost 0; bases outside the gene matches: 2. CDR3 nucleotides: TGTGCCAGCAGCTTTGGGACAGTTAGCAATCAGCCCCAGCATTTT. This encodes CASSFGTVSNQPQHF. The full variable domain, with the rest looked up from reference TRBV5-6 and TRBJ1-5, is DAGVTQSPTHLIKTRGQQVTLRCSPKSGHDTVSWYQQALGQGPQFIFQYYEEEERQRGNFPDRFSGHQFPNYSSELNVNALLLGDSALYLCASSFGTVSNQPQHFGDGTRLSIL.

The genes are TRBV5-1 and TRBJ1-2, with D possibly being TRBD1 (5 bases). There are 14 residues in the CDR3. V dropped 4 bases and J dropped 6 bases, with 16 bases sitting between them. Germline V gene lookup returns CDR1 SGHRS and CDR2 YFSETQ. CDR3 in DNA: TGCGCCAGCAGCGCCGCCGTAACGGGGGATGGCTACACCTTC. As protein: CASSAAVTGDGYTF. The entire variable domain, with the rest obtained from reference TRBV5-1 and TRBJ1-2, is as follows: KAGVTQTPRYLIKTRGQQVTLSCSPISGHRSVSWYQQTPGQGLQFLFEYFSETQRNKGNFPGRFSGRQFSNSRSEMNVSTLELGDSALYLCASSAAVTGDGYTFGSGTRLTVV.

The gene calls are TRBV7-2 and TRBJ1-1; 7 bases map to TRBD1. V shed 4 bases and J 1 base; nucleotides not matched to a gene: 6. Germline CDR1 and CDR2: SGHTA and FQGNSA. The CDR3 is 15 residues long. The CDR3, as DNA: TGTGCCAGCAGCTCGCATTCAGGGGGGAACACTGAAGCTTTCTTT. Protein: CASSSHSGGNTEAFF.

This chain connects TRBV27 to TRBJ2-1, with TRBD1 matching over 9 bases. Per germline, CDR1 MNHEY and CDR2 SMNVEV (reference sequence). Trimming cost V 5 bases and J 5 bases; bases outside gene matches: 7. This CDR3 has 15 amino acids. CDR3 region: CASSRDRELNNEQFF. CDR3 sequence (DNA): TGTGCCAGCAGTCGGGACAGGGAGCTGAACAATGAGCAGTTCTTC.

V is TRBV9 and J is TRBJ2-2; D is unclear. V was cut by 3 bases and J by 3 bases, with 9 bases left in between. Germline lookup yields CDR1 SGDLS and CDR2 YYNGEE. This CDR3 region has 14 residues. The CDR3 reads CASSDAWYTGELFF. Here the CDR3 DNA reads TGTGCCAGCAGCGACGCGTGGTACACCGGGGAGCTGTTTTTT.

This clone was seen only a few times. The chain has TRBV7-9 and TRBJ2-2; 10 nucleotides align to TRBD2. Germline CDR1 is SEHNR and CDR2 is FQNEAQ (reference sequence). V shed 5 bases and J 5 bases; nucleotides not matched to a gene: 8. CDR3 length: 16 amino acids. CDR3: CASSPPGSGRTGELFF. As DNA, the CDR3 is TGTGCCAGCAGCCCGCCGGGTAGCGGGAGGACCGGGGAGCTGTTTTTT.

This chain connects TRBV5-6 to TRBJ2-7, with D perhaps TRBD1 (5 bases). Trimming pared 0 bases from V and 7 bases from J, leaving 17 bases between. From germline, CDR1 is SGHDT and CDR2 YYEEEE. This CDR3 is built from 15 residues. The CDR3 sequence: CASSLGAMTESEQYF. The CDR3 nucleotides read TGTGCCAGCAGCTTGGGGGCCATGACAGAGTCTGAGCAGTACTTC.